Each of the 7 T cell receptor beta chains below was sequenced from the same sample in a study of blood T cell repertoires in COVID-19. Data came from immunoSEQ multiplex PCR; TCRdb stores just in-frame clones and leaves some out. The table shows roughly 410,000 clones, with about 89% occurring only once. Material for sequencing was peripheral blood. The receptors were gathered from a woman in her sixties with COVID-19, enrolled during active disease.

This clone appeared a few times. V gene TRBV4-1 combines with J gene TRBJ1-5; 9 nucleotides agree with TRBD1. V dropped 5 bases and J dropped 4; count of bases not matched to a gene: 3. Per germline, CDR1 MGHRA and CDR2 YSYEKL. This CDR3 region has 14 residues. The CDR3 nucleotides are TGCGCCAGCAGCAAGGACAGGGGAAATCAGCCCCAGCATTTT. Its translation: CASSKDRGNQPQHF.

The chain employs TRBV6-6 and TRBJ1-1; 12 positions match TRBD1. Germline CDR1 is MNHNY and CDR2 is SVGAGI (reference sequence). CDR3 length equals 13 residues. V shed 5 bases and J 10 bases; nucleotides not matched to a gene: 5. CDR3: CASSPGTGGIAFF. The CDR3 DNA is TGTGCCAGCAGTCCCGGGACAGGGGGCATAGCTTTCTTT.

The chain links TRBV12-5 to TRBJ2-1; 8 nucleotides line up with TRBD1. After removal of 1 base from V and 4 bases from J, the junction contained 6 bases not matched to a gene. The CDR3 sequence is 16 residues long. Germline loops: CDR1 LGHNT, CDR2 FRNRAP. CDR3 amino acids: CASGLGRGQTYNEQFF. The CDR3 nucleotides read TGTGCTAGTGGTTTGGGCAGGGGGCAGACTTACAATGAGCAGTTCTTC.

This clone has only a few counts. The chain has TRBV7-8 and TRBJ1-6; 7 bases agree with TRBD1. CDR3 length: 13 residues. After removal of 5 bases from V and 12 bases from J, the junction contained 7 bases not matched to a gene. Germline V gene data show CDR1 as SGHVS and CDR2 as FQNEAQ. CDR3 protein: CASSEGQDLPLHF. In DNA form, the CDR3 reads TGTGCCAGCAGCGAAGGACAGGACCTACCCCTCCACTTT.

V and J are TRBV19 and TRBJ1-2, with D possibly being TRBD1 (5 bases). This CDR3 has 15 amino acids. V dropped 7 bases and J dropped 0 bases, with 15 bases sitting between them. Germline values: CDR1 LNHDA, CDR2 SQIVND (reference sequence). The CDR3 coding sequence is TGTGCCAGTATCCCCGGAACAGGCTCTAACTATGGCTACACCTTC. Translated: CASIPGTGSNYGYTF.

This chain uses TRBV2 with TRBJ2-1; 7 bases are shared with TRBD1. J lost 2 bases, V lost 4 bases, and 2 bases had no gene match. There are 14 residues in the CDR3. Looked up from germline, CDR1 is SNHLY and CDR2 is FYNNEI. The CDR3 loop reads CASSGQGTYNEQFF. Written as DNA, the CDR3 is TGTGCCAGCAGTGGACAGGGCACCTACAATGAGCAGTTCTTC.

This chain links TRBV7-2 with TRBJ1-2, with D uncertain. V shed 4 bases and J shed 7 bases, with 22 bases lying between them. This CDR3 contains 16 residues. Germline V CDR1 and CDR2: SGHTA, FQGNSA. The CDR3 DNA is TGTGCCAGCAGCTCCCCTGCGGGGAAACTCTATGGTGGCTACACCTTC. Protein sequence: CASSSPAGKLYGGYTF.